This T cell receptor beta chain was captured in a study of cytomegalovirus exposure and HLA in healthy donors. This clone has only one observation. The PCR was carried out with 60 Vbeta primers and 13 Jbeta primers. Profiled with immunoSEQ multiplex PCR; TCRdb holds only in-frame clones, not every one. The top ten hold 5.2% of the sample, which has 80,000 to 100,000 clones, 81% seen once. V was trimmed by 3 bases and J by 1 base, leaving 12 bases between them. The germline gives CDR1 KGHSH, CDR2 LQKENI. The CDR3 totals 16 residues. The sequence came from a man between 40 and 49 years old in good health and CMV-seropositive. Sequenced sample: PBMCs. This chain uses TRBV18 with TRBJ2-2; D might be TRBD1 (6 bases). Written as DNA, the CDR3 is TGTGCCAGCTCACCCACCAGGGGATTGAACACCGGGGAGCTGTTTTTT. The encoded protein is CASSPTRGLNTGELFF.